This T cell receptor (beta chain) stems from a study of T cells after yellow fever vaccination. Looked up from germline, CDR1 is WNHNN and CDR2 is SYGVQD (reference sequence). CDR3 size: 14 residues. The junction had 1 base not matched to a gene; V was cut back by 2 bases and J by 4 bases. Findings and limits, study-wide: Clonotype sharing between CD4 and CD8 compartments was small.

From the 5' RACE reads, TCRdb called clonotypes with MiXCR, one entry per CDR3 protein. The table has about 430,000 distinct CDR3 sequences, 15% to 20% seen once. This clonotype was seen a handful of times. Its matching antigen is unknown. The clonotype comes from a man between 18 and 35 years old who received the YFV17D yellow fever vaccine. The chain employs TRBV10-1 and TRBJ2-3; 9 bases align to TRBD1. This material consisted of PBMCs, taken before the yellow fever booster vaccination. CDR3 region: CASSEGQGSDTQYF. The CDR3 nucleotides read TGCGCCAGCAGTGAGGGACAGGGGTCAGATACGCAGTATTTT.